The clone carrying this TCR beta chain appeared a few times. What it recognizes is unknown. Sequencing was performed with immunoSEQ multiplex PCR; in TCRdb, only in-frame clones are kept and a portion is missing. Among about 210,000 clones listed, around 94% were seen once. Germline assignment: CDR1 SGDLS and CDR2 YYNGEE. The CDR3 spans 9 residues. V gave up 8 bases and J gave up 4 bases, with 4 bases separating them. This record comes from a study of T cell responses to AZD1222 COVID-19 vaccine. Study-wide findings and caveats: With two AZD1222 doses given, Spike-specific TCR breadth and depth both rose. The reported proportion of spike-specific TCRs targeting unmutated variant regions was nearly half. Baseline seropositives among AZD1222 recipients totaled only five to seven. Across the whole spike, CD4 TCRs peaked at regions 160-218 and 743-854.

The chain joins TRBV9 to TRBJ2-7; no clear D. This sequence was found in an adult who received the MenACWY meningococcal vaccine as a control. Material: peripheral blood, obtained 28 days after the second dose of the MenACWY control vaccine. In nucleotides, the CDR3 is TGTGCCAGACCTTACGAGCAGTACTTC. It translates to CARPYEQYF.